What follows describes a single T cell receptor (beta chain). This specimen comes from a study of control samples from healthy donors and cancer patients. Germline CDR1 is MRHNA and CDR2 is SNTAGT. V lost 4 bases and J 6 bases, leaving 16 bases between the germline ends. The CDR3 contains 15 residues. The repertoire was sequenced with immunoSEQ multiplex PCR; TCRdb's copy has only in-frame clones and lacks some. The sample records some 90,000 clones, more than 85% being singletons. The sequence derives from a woman between 50 and 59 years old in good health. V gene TRBV6-4 combines with J gene TRBJ2-1, with a weak D call TRBD2 (6 bases). The sequencing sample was made of blood. The CDR3 bases are TGTGCCAGCAGTGTTAATAGCGGCTTGCCCAATGAGCAGTTCTTC. Protein: CASSVNSGLPNEQFF.